These 11 T cell receptor beta chains came from one sample sequenced in a study of control samples from healthy donors and cancer patients (dated by TCRdb to the early 2020s). The library was obtained by the immunoSEQ multiplex PCR assay. Imported from immuneACCESS, the table was reduced by TCRdb to in-frame sequences with V and J called. These copies leave out some clones; in studies compared against another copy, an unresolved V gene accounts for under half, and the cause of the remainder is not known. Within this sample are more than 110,000 clones, with 75% to 90% of them counted one time only. Approximately 9% of the sample is in the top ten clones. Sequences were obtained from blood. All receptors come from a woman aged 25 to 45 in good health.

The rearrangement uses TRBV19 and TRBJ2-7, with D uncertain. CDR1 and CDR2 (germline): LNHDA, SQIVND (reference sequence). The CDR3 loop spans 15 amino acids. V was clipped by 3 bases and J by 1 base, with 13 bases between them. The CDR3 region is CASSIRHSVSYEQYF. The CDR3 DNA reads TGTGCCAGTAGTATTAGGCACTCCGTGTCCTACGAGCAGTACTTC.

CDR3 sequence reads: CATEPTGDSYNEQFF. Written as DNA, the CDR3 is TGTGCCACCGAGCCCACAGGCGACTCCTACAATGAGCAGTTCTTC. The rearrangement links TRBV15 to TRBJ2-1; the D gene is possibly TRBD1 (5 bases). This CDR3 has 15 residues. Deletions cut 8 bases from V and 0 bases from J, with 14 bases between. Germline CDR1 LNHNV, CDR2 YYDKDF (reference sequence).

The rearrangement joins TRBV4-1 to TRBJ1-5; 7 nucleotides agree with TRBD1. The CDR3 consists of 16 residues. V was clipped by 1 base and J by 0 bases; unmatched bases: 3. Germline V gene data show CDR1 as MGHRA and CDR2 as YSYEKL. The CDR3 spells CASSQVNRGSNQPQHF. CDR3 nucleotide sequence: TGCGCCAGCAGCCAAGTAAACAGGGGTAGCAATCAGCCCCAGCATTTT.

The DNA of the CDR3 is TGTGCCAGCAGTTACTCCGGACAGGGGTCCTACGAGCAGTACTTC. It yields the protein CASSYSGQGSYEQYF. This rearrangement joins TRBV6-5 to TRBJ2-7; 9 nucleotides match TRBD1. CDR1 and CDR2 (germline): MNHEY, SVGAGI. V lost 0 bases, J lost 1 base, and 1 base stayed unmatched. There are 15 residues in the CDR3.

The chain is built from TRBV9 and TRBJ2-7, with TRBD1 identical over 11 bases. Germline V gene sequence: CDR1 SGDLS, CDR2 YYNGEE. The junction had 8 bases not matched to a gene; V was cut back by 0 bases and J by 6 bases. This CDR3 is 16 amino acids long. This CDR3 reads CASSVGVGTGGREQYF. CDR3 DNA: TGTGCCAGCAGCGTAGGGGTAGGGACAGGGGGGCGCGAGCAGTACTTC.

This clone was observed many times. The V gene is TRBV7-2, the J gene TRBJ1-3, with D possibly being TRBD1 (5 bases). V lost 0 bases, J lost 0 bases, and 9 bases lay in between. The germline V gene has CDR1 SGHTA and CDR2 FQGNSA. This CDR3 spans 16 amino acids. The CDR3 sequence is CASSLAGGYSGNTIYF. The CDR3 region has the DNA TGTGCCAGCAGCTTAGCGGGGGGTTACTCTGGAAACACCATATATTTT.

The table lists this clone with a count of one. The chain recombines TRBV28 with TRBJ1-5; D is perhaps TRBD1 (6 bases). The germline gives CDR1 MDHEN, CDR2 SYDVKM. Trimming took off 5 bases at V and 1 base at J, with 12 bases between the two ends. This CDR3 contains 15 residues. The CDR3 nucleotides are TGTGCCAGCAGTCCATCTGGACAGAGCAATCAGCCCCAGCATTTT. Encoded protein: CASSPSGQSNQPQHF.

A few counts support this clone. The CDR3: CASSSTRNYGYTF. As DNA, the CDR3 is TGTGCCAGCAGCAGCACCCGTAACTATGGCTACACCTTC. V gene TRBV6-5 combines with J gene TRBJ1-2; the D is unclear. CDR1 MNHEY and CDR2 SVGAGI come from the germline V gene. Trimming shortened V by 6 bases and J by 1 base, and 9 bases separated the two germline ends. The CDR3 is 13 amino acids.

V usage is TRBV6-5 and J usage is TRBJ1-5; 7 bases map to TRBD1. The CDR3 runs 15 residues. The V and J ends lost 2 bases and 4 bases, in that order; junction bases with no gene match: 5. Germline V CDR1 and CDR2: MNHEY, SVGAGI. The CDR3 coding sequence is TGTGCCAGCAGTTACAGATGGGACAGTAATCAGCCCCAGCATTTT. Translating it yields CASSYRWDSNQPQHF.

This chain links TRBV6-1 with TRBJ1-5, with D maybe TRBD1 (6 bases). Trimming removed 2 bases from V and 4 bases from J, with 18 bases in between. The CDR3 loop spans 17 amino acids. Germline CDR1 and CDR2: MNHNS and SASEGT. CDR3 sequence (DNA): TGTGCCAGCAGTGAATTTTGGACAGCTTCGACTAATCAGCCCCAGCATTTT. This translates into CASSEFWTASTNQPQHF.

This clone came up a few times. The chain recombines TRBV7-9 with TRBJ2-7; 11 bases fit TRBD1. The length of the CDR3 is 15 residues. CDR1 and CDR2 (germline): SEHNR, FQNEAQ (reference sequence). V gave up 5 bases and J gave up 1 base; unmatched junction bases: 4. DNA of the CDR3: TGTGCCAGCAGCCGGGACAGGGGGAAGTCCTACGAGCAGTACTTC. Protein sequence: CASSRDRGKSYEQYF.